This T cell receptor (beta chain) was sequenced during a study of T cell responses to AZD1222 COVID-19 vaccine. Germline values: CDR1 MDHEN, CDR2 SYDVKM. This CDR3 is 15 amino acids long. V was clipped by 3 bases and J by 3 bases, with 15 bases between them. The repertoire was sequenced with immunoSEQ multiplex PCR; TCRdb's copy has only in-frame clones and lacks some. The sample lists about 130,000 clones, about 80% seen once, with about 4% in the top ten. V is TRBV28 and J is TRBJ2-7; tentative D call: TRBD1 (6 bases). Sequences were derived from peripheral blood, sampled on day 0 of AZD1222 vaccination. The clonotype was recovered from an adult in good health. CDR3 nucleotides: TGTGCCAGCAGTTTTGGACAGCCTGGATACTACGAGCAGTACTTC. It translates to CASSFGQPGYYEQYF.